This TCR beta chain was captured by sequencing in a study of T-cell memory formation after mild COVID-19. General study findings and limits: Among CD4+ contracting clones, most were CM and EM, and CD8+ ones EMRA.

Barcoded TCR alpha and TCR beta cDNA libraries with UMIs came from 5'RACE using constant-segment primers. TCRdb redid the calling of the 5' RACE reads with MiXCR, one entry per CDR3 protein. Here the sample spans roughly 220,000 distinct CDR3 sequences, over 9.5% being singletons. CDR1 LGHNA and CDR2 YNFKEQ come from the germline V gene. CDR3 size: 14 residues. Trimming removed 3 bases from V and 7 bases from J; junction bases left unmatched: 6. Details on this clonotype: Its antigen remains unknown.

The chain couples TRBV4-2 to TRBJ1-2; 9 bases align to TRBD1. This clonotype was sampled from a man younger than 30 who had mild COVID-19 (a few samples of this study predate the infection). Cell type and time point are not known. The specimen was PBMCs or a T cell subset sorted from them (not recorded which). CDR3 nucleotide sequence: TGTGCCAGCAGCCAGATGGGGACAGGGAGTGGCTACACCTTC. Translated, it gives CASSQMGTGSGYTF.